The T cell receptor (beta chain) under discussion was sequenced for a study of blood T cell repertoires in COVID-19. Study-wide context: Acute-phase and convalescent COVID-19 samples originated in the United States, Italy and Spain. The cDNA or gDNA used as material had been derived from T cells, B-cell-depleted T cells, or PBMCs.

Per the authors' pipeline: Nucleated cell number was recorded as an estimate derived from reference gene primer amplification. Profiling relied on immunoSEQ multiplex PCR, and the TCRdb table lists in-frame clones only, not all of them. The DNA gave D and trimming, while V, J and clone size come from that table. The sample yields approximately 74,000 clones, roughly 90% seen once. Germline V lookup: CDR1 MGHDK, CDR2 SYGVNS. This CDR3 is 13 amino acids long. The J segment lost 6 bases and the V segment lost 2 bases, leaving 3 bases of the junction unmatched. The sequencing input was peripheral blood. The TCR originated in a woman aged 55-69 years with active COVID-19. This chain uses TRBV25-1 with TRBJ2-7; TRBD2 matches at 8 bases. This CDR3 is CASSESGSSEQYF. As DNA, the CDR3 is TGTGCCAGCAGTGAAAGCGGGAGTAGCGAGCAGTACTTC.